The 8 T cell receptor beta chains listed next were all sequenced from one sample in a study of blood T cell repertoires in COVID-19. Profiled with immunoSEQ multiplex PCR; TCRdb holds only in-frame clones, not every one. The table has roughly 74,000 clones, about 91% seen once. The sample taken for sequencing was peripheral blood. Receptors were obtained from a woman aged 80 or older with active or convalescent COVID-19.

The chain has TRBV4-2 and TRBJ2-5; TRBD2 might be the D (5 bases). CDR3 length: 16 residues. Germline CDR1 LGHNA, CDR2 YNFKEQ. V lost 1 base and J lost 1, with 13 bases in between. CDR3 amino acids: CASSQGIEGSQETQYF. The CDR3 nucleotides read TGTGCCAGCAGCCAAGGGATAGAGGGATCCCAAGAGACCCAGTACTTC.

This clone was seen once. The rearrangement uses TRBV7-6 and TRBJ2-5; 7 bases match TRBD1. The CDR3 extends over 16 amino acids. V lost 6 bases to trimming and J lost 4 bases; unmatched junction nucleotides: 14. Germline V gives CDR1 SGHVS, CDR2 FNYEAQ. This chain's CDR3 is CASSNRQGSVSETQYF. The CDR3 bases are TGTGCCAGCAGTAATCGACAGGGTTCGGTTTCAGAGACCCAGTACTTC. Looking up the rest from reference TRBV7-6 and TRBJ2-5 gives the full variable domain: GAGVSQSPRYKVTKRGQDVALRCDPISGHVSLYWYRQALGQGPEFLTYFNYEAQQDKSGLPNDRFSAERPEGSISTLTIQRTEQRDSAMYRCASSNRQGSVSETQYFGPGTRLLVL.

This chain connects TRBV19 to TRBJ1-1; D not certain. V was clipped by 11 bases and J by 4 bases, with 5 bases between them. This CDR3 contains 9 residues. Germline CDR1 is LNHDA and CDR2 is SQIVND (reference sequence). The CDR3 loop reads CALFTEAFF. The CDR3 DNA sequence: TGTGCCCTATTCACTGAAGCTTTCTTT.

For the CDR3, the DNA is TGTGCCAGCTCACTGGGGGACAGCCGAACAAACTCCTACGAGCAGTACTTC. It specifies CASSLGDSRTNSYEQYF. This chain uses TRBV18 with TRBJ2-7; 7 nucleotides align to TRBD1. With 4 bases clipped from V and 0 bases from J, the junction kept 12 bases outside the gene matches. The germline gives CDR1 KGHSH, CDR2 LQKENI. This CDR3 has 17 amino acids.

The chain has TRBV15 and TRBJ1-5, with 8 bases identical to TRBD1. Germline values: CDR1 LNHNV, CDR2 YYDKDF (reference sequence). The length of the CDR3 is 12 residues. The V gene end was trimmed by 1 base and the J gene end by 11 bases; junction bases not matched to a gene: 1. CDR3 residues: CATSRAGGAQHF. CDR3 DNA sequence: TGTGCCACCAGCAGAGCAGGGGGCGCCCAGCATTTT.

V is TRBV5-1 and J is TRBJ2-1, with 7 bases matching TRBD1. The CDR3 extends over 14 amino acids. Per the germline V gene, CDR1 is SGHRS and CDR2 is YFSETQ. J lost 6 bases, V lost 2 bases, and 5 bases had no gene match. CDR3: CASSFGQALNEQFF. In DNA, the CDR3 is TGCGCCAGCAGCTTTGGACAGGCCCTCAATGAGCAGTTCTTC.

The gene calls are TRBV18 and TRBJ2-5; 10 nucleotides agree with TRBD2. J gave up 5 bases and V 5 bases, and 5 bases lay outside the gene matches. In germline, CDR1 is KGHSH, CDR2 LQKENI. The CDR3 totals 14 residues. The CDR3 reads CASSGIAGGETQYF. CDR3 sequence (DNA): TGTGCCAGCTCAGGTATAGCGGGAGGTGAGACCCAGTACTTC.

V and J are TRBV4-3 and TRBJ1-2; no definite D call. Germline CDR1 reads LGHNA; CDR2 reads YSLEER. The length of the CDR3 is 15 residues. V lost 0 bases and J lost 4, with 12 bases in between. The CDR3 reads CASSQDISGLYGYTF. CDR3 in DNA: TGCGCCAGCAGCCAAGATATATCAGGTCTCTATGGCTACACCTTC.